This entry lists 30 T cell receptor beta chains sequenced from one sample in a study of OX40 agonist ivuxolimab in advanced cancers. Generated by immunoSEQ multiplex PCR, the TCRdb table keeps only in-frame clones and is missing some. The sample has approximately 60,000 clones, roughly nine tenths seen once. The source was CD4+ or CD8+ T cells sorted from blood, collected in a trial of the OX40 agonist ivuxolimab. The receptors were sampled from an adult with an advanced solid tumor such as melanoma, head and neck, liver or kidney cancer.

The genes are TRBV2 and TRBJ2-5; tentatively, D is TRBD1 (6 bases). V shed 5 bases and J shed 4 bases, with 8 bases lying between them. The CDR3 is 12 amino acids. Per germline, CDR1 SNHLY and CDR2 FYNNEI. The CDR3 loop reads CASSTGLETQYF. CDR3 sequence (DNA): TGTGCCAGCAGTACAGGGTTAGAGACCCAGTACTTC.

The chain combines TRBV5-5 with TRBJ2-5; 7 bases fit TRBD1. The CDR3 sequence is 16 residues long. V lost 1 base and J lost 4; bases outside the gene matches: 10. CDR1 and CDR2 (germline): SGHKS, YYEKEE (reference sequence). The CDR3 protein is CASSLWETGAGETQYF. Written as DNA, the CDR3 is TGTGCCAGCAGCTTGTGGGAAACAGGGGCGGGAGAGACCCAGTACTTC.

The rearrangement uses TRBV5-1 and TRBJ2-3; a possible D gene is TRBD2 (7 bases). V was shortened by 0 bases and J by 6 bases, with 17 bases between the two germline ends. The length of the CDR3 is 16 residues. Germline CDR1 reads SGHRS; CDR2 reads YFSETQ. CDR3 nucleotide sequence: TGCGCCAGCAGCTTGGAGTTGGGAGGGGGAACCGATACGCAGTATTTT. It codes for CASSLELGGGTDTQYF.

This chain connects TRBV27 to TRBJ1-2, with D possibly being TRBD1 (5 bases). V was trimmed by 6 bases and J by 4 bases, leaving 9 bases between them. The CDR3 is 12 amino acids. The V gene's germline CDR1 is MNHEY and CDR2 SMNVEV (reference sequence). The CDR3 region is CASSSTGYGYTF. CDR3 DNA sequence: TGTGCCAGCAGCTCTACAGGCTATGGCTACACCTTC.

V and J are TRBV7-8 and TRBJ1-3; a weak D match, TRBD1 (5 bases). Trimming cost V 2 bases and J 2 bases, with 10 bases left between them. The germline V gene encodes CDR1 SGHVS and CDR2 FQNEAQ. CDR3 length equals 15 residues. CDR3 protein: CASSLSQGPGNTIYF. The DNA for the CDR3 is TGTGCCAGCAGCTTAAGTCAGGGCCCTGGAAACACCATATATTTT.

The chain couples TRBV5-4 to TRBJ2-5, with a weak D call TRBD1 (6 bases). Trimming left V 0 bases short and J 5 bases short, with 8 bases between. This CDR3 is 13 amino acids long. From germline, CDR1 is SGHNT and CDR2 YYREEE (reference sequence). CDR3 sequence (DNA): TGTGCCAGCAGCTTGGGGGGGCCGGAGACCCAGTACTTC. It is translated as CASSLGGPETQYF.

The chain links TRBV30 to TRBJ1-2; TRBD1 aligns across 9 bases. CDR3 size: 14 residues. After removal of 3 bases from V and 6 bases from J, the junction contained 8 bases not matched to a gene. Germline V gives CDR1 GTSNPN, CDR2 SVGIG (reference sequence). CDR3 sequence reads: CAWSTGGNRNGYTF. CDR3 DNA sequence: TGTGCCTGGAGCACAGGGGGCAATAGAAATGGCTACACCTTC. Supplemented by reference TRBV30 and TRBJ1-2, the full variable domain reads SQTIHQWPATLVQPVGSPLSLECTVEGTSNPNLYWYRQAAGRGLQLLFYSVGIGQISSEVPQNLSASRPQDRQFILSSKKLLLSDSGFYLCAWSTGGNRNGYTFGSGTRLTVV.

The chain uses TRBV5-4 and TRBJ2-1, with no clear D. The CDR3 is 12 residues long. Trimming shortened V by 4 bases and J by 7 bases, and 9 bases separated the two germline ends. In germline, CDR1 is SGHNT, CDR2 YYREEE (reference sequence). This CDR3 is CASSLLLNEQFF. The CDR3 DNA sequence: TGTGCCAGCAGCCTCCTACTAAATGAGCAGTTCTTC.

The chain has TRBV7-9 and TRBJ2-3; 8 bases line up with TRBD2. Germline V lookup: CDR1 SEHNR, CDR2 FQNEAQ (reference sequence). This CDR3 spans 16 amino acids. After removal of 1 base from V and 4 bases from J, the junction contained 7 bases not matched to a gene. The CDR3 DNA follows: TGTGCCAGCAGCTTAGGTAACGGGGGGGCCGCAGATACGCAGTATTTT. Its protein is CASSLGNGGAADTQYF.

The chain links TRBV6-1 to TRBJ2-1, with D hard to call. Germline assignment: CDR1 MNHNS and CDR2 SASEGT. The CDR3 loop spans 12 amino acids. Trimming took off 5 bases at V and 0 bases at J, with 2 bases between the two ends. In DNA form, the CDR3 reads TGTGCCAGCAGTCGCTCCTACAATGAGCAGTTCTTC. Its protein is CASSRSYNEQFF.

The J gene is TRBJ2-7, the V gene TRBV5-3, with D tentatively TRBD2 (5 bases). TRBV5-3 is reported as an ORF; its role is uncertain. The V end lost 1 base, the J end lost 7 bases, and 9 bases lay between the germline ends. The CDR3 covers 12 residues. CDR3 sequence: CARSLSWEEQYF. The CDR3 nucleotides are TGTGCCAGAAGCTTGTCGTGGGAGGAGCAGTACTTC.

The chain is built from TRBV5-1 and TRBJ1-2; D gene ambiguous. This CDR3 comprises 13 residues. Trimming stripped 0 bases from V and 7 bases from J, with 10 bases between. Germline assignment: CDR1 SGHRS and CDR2 YFSETQ. CDR3 amino acids: CASSLADKTGYTF. DNA for the CDR3: TGCGCCAGCAGCTTGGCCGACAAGACTGGCTACACCTTC.

The gene calls are TRBV2 and TRBJ1-1, with D perhaps TRBD1 (6 bases). This CDR3 has 15 amino acids. Trimming took off 5 bases at V and 1 base at J, with 14 bases between the two ends. CDR1 is SNHLY, CDR2 FYNNEI, per germline. The CDR3 here is CASSHRVLGNTEAFF. The CDR3 DNA is TGTGCCAGCAGTCACAGGGTGCTCGGGAACACTGAAGCTTTCTTT.

The V gene is TRBV9, the J gene TRBJ1-1; the match to TRBD1 covers 9 bases. Germline values: CDR1 SGDLS, CDR2 YYNGEE. The CDR3 contains 14 residues. The ends lost 3 bases at V and 6 bases at J; junction bases unmatched: 6. The CDR3 here is CASSGGQGVAEAFF. The CDR3 nucleotides read TGTGCCAGCAGCGGGGGACAGGGAGTCGCTGAAGCTTTCTTT. Full variable domain (rest looked up from reference TRBV9 and TRBJ1-1): DSGVTQTPKHLITATGQRVTLRCSPRSGDLSVYWYQQSLDQGLQFLIQYYNGEERAKGNILERFSAQQFPDLHSELNLSSLELGDSALYFCASSGGQGVAEAFFGQGTRLTVV.

This clone occurred once. The chain uses TRBV19 and TRBJ1-1; TRBD1 is a possible D gene (6 bases). The CDR3 consists of 17 residues. V was trimmed by 0 bases and J by 7 bases, leaving 21 bases between them. Germline V lookup: CDR1 LNHDA, CDR2 SQIVND (reference sequence). In DNA, the CDR3 is TGTGCCAGTAGTATAGACGGGGGCGTTGAGGGCGAAGTTGAAGCTTTCTTT. It encodes CASSIDGGVEGEVEAFF.

The CDR3 is CASSPTGDSGNTIYF. As DNA, the CDR3 is TGTGCCAGCAGCCCCACAGGCGACTCTGGAAACACCATATATTTT. The gene calls are TRBV6-5 and TRBJ1-3; TRBD1 might be the D (5 bases). CDR1 and CDR2 from the germline V gene are MNHEY and SVGAGI. The CDR3 consists of 15 residues. The V end was cut by 6 bases, the J end by 0 bases, with 12 bases between.

V is TRBV7-3 and J is TRBJ2-7, with D maybe TRBD2 (7 bases). Germline V lookup: CDR1 SGHTA, CDR2 FQGTGA. V lost 3 bases and J 4 bases, leaving 10 bases between the germline ends. There are 13 residues in the CDR3. The CDR3 sequence: CASSLGGRYEQYF. In nucleotides, the CDR3 is TGTGCCAGCAGCTTGGGGGGGCGTTACGAGCAGTACTTC. Looking up the rest from reference TRBV7-3 and TRBJ2-7 gives the full variable domain: GAGVSQTPSNKVTEKGKYVELRCDPISGHTALYWYRQSLGQGPEFLIYFQGTGAADDSGLPNDRFFAVRPEGSVSTLKIQRTERGDSAVYLCASSLGGRYEQYFGPGTRLTVT.

The rearrangement joins TRBV7-3 to TRBJ2-1, with 11 bases lining up with TRBD1. The CDR3 spans 15 residues. CDR1 and CDR2 (germline): SGHTA, FQGTGA. V was clipped by 4 bases and J by 3 bases; unmatched bases: 2. CDR3 nucleotide sequence: TGTGCCAGCAGCTCCGGGACAGGGGGCTACAATGAGCAGTTCTTC. Amino acid sequence: CASSSGTGGYNEQFF.

This chain uses TRBV10-1 with TRBJ2-1, with TRBD1 identical over 7 bases. CDR3 length equals 13 residues. Germline V gene lookup returns CDR1 WNHNN and CDR2 SYGVQD (reference sequence). Germline trimming cut 5 bases from V and 9 bases from J; bases unmatched to any gene: 7. DNA for the CDR3: TGCGCCAGCAGTACGTTACAGGGGCCTGAGCAGTTCTTC. As protein: CASSTLQGPEQFF.

The chain has TRBV20-1 and TRBJ2-4; 8 bases are shared with TRBD2. This CDR3 has 11 amino acids. Germline V gives CDR1 DFQATT, CDR2 SNEGSKA (reference sequence). CDR3 coding DNA: TGCAGCGGGACTAGTAATAACATTCAGTACTTC. Its translation is CSGTSNNIQYF.

The chain has TRBV18 and TRBJ2-7, with D perhaps assigned TRBD1 or TRBD2 (6 bases each). The V end was cut by 3 bases, the J end by 5 bases, with 17 bases between. The CDR3 sequence is 15 residues long. Germline V gene lookup returns CDR1 KGHSH and CDR2 LQKENI. Here the CDR3 DNA reads TGTGCCAGCTCACCGAGGGGGGCTCTCGTCGACGAGCAGTACTTC. Translated, it gives CASSPRGALVDEQYF.

This chain uses TRBV11-3 with TRBJ2-5; D possibly matches TRBD1 or TRBD2 (5 bases each). V shed 0 bases and J shed 5 bases, with 13 bases lying between them. Germline V gene data show CDR1 as SGHNT and CDR2 as YENEEA. The CDR3 is made up of 15 amino acids. The CDR3 loop is CASSLDPGPSETQYF. The CDR3 nucleotides are TGTGCCAGCAGCTTAGATCCGGGACCTTCCGAGACCCAGTACTTC.

The chain recombines TRBV5-1 with TRBJ2-5; perhaps D is TRBD1 or TRBD2 (5 bases each). The CDR3 loop spans 13 amino acids. Germline V CDR1 and CDR2: SGHRS, YFSETQ. Trimming removed 0 bases from V and 7 bases from J, with 10 bases in between. The CDR3 spells CASSLEVGVTQYF. The CDR3 coding sequence is TGCGCCAGCAGCTTGGAGGTGGGGGTGACCCAGTACTTC. Using reference TRBV5-1 and TRBJ2-5 for the parts outside the CDR3, the full variable domain is KAGVTQTPRYLIKTRGQQVTLSCSPISGHRSVSWYQQTPGQGLQFLFEYFSETQRNKGNFPGRFSGRQFSNSRSEMNVSTLELGDSALYLCASSLEVGVTQYFGPGTRLLVL.

The chain has TRBV4-1 and TRBJ2-7; TRBD1 aligns across 8 bases. The CDR3 is 15 residues long. Trimming cost V 1 base and J 3 bases; bases outside gene matches: 5. The germline gives CDR1 MGHRA, CDR2 YSYEKL. The CDR3 protein is CASSQVPGQDYEQYF. The CDR3 DNA reads TGCGCCAGCAGCCAAGTGCCGGGACAGGACTACGAGCAGTACTTC.

This CDR3 reads CASRPGLSTDTQYF. The CDR3 region has the DNA TGCGCCAGCAGGCCGGGACTTTCCACAGATACGCAGTATTTT. This chain links TRBV10-2 with TRBJ2-3, with D perhaps TRBD2 (6 bases). CDR1 and CDR2 from the germline V gene are WSHSY and SAAADI. Trimming left V 6 bases short and J 2 bases short, with 12 bases between. This CDR3 has 14 amino acids.

The V call is TRBV10-3, the J call TRBJ2-5; no clear D gene. The CDR3 covers 16 residues. With 5 bases removed from V and 1 base from J, the gap between germline ends came to 17 bases. From germline, CDR1 is ENHRY and CDR2 SYGVKD. DNA of the CDR3: TGTGCCATCAGTAACCCGATGGGTGTAGCCCAAGAGACCCAGTACTTC. Translated: CAISNPMGVAQETQYF.

This chain connects TRBV5-1 to TRBJ2-1, with 8 bases aligning to TRBD2. There are 15 residues in the CDR3. Germline-derived CDR1 and CDR2 are SGHRS and YFSETQ. Losses at the gene ends were 3 bases for V and 9 bases for J; bases not matched to a gene: 11. In nucleotides, the CDR3 is TGCGCCAGCAGCTCGGAGGGACTAGGGTTCGGTGAGCAGTTCTTC. As protein: CASSSEGLGFGEQFF.

The chain links TRBV7-6 to TRBJ2-7, with 7 bases aligning to TRBD1. The CDR3 is made up of 14 amino acids. With 2 bases clipped from V and 5 bases from J, the junction kept 6 bases outside the gene matches. Germline V gene data show CDR1 as SGHVS and CDR2 as FNYEAQ. The CDR3: CASSLRDSLNEQYF. The DNA for the CDR3 is TGTGCCAGCAGCTTACGGGACAGCCTTAACGAGCAGTACTTC.

This chain joins TRBV16 and TRBJ1-4; the D gene is possibly TRBD1 (5 bases). Germline values: CDR1 KGHSY, CDR2 FQNENV. V gave up 4 bases and J gave up 0 bases, with 9 bases separating them. CDR3 length: 15 residues. CDR3 region: CASSPQGATNEKLFF. CDR3 nucleotide sequence: TGTGCCAGCAGCCCCCAGGGCGCAACTAATGAAAAACTGTTTTTT.

J is TRBJ1-3 and V is TRBV6-6; 7 bases are a match to TRBD1. Trimming removed 2 bases from V and 1 base from J; junction bases left unmatched: 2. This CDR3 has 15 amino acids. Germline assignment: CDR1 MNHNY and CDR2 SVGAGI (reference sequence). In nucleotides, the CDR3 is TGTGCCAGCAGTTACGAACAGGGGTCTGGAAACACCATATATTTT. Protein: CASSYEQGSGNTIYF.